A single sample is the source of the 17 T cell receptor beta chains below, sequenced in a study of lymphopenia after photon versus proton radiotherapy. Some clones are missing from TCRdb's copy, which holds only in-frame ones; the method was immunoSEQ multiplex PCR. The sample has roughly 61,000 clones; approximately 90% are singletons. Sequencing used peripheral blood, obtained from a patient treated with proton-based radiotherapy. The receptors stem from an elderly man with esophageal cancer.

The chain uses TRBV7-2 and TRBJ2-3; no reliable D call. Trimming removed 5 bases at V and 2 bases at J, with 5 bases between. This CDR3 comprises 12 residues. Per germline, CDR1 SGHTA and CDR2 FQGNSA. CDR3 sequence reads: CASSRDTDTQYF. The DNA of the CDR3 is TGTGCCAGCAGCAGGGACACAGATACGCAGTATTTT. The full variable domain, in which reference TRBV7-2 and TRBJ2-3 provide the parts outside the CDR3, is GAGVSQSPSNKVTEKGKDVELRCDPISGHTALYWYRQSLGQGLEFLIYFQGNSAPDKSGLPSDRFSAERTGGSVSTLTIQRTQQEDSAVYLCASSRDTDTQYFGPGTRLTVL.

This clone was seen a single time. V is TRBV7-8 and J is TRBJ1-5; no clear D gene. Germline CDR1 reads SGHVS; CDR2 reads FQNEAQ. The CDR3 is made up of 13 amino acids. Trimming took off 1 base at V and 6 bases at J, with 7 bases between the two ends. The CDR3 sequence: CASSLESGQPQHF. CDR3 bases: TGTGCCAGCAGCTTAGAGTCGGGTCAGCCCCAGCATTTT.

The CDR3, as DNA: TGTGCCATAGATGATCAGGGCTTTGGGATCAATGAGCAGTTCTTC. Translated: CAIDDQGFGINEQFF. The V gene is TRBV10-3, the J gene TRBJ2-1, with D perhaps matching TRBD1 (5 bases). V gave up 9 bases and J gave up 6 bases, with 21 bases separating them. CDR1 and CDR2 from the germline V gene are ENHRY and SYGVKD. CDR3 size: 15 residues.

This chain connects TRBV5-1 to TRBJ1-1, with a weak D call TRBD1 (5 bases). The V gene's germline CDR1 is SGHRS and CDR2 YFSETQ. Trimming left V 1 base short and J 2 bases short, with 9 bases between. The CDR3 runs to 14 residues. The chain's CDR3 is CASSLQGPNTEAFF. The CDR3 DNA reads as TGCGCCAGCAGCTTGCAGGGTCCAAACACTGAAGCTTTCTTT.

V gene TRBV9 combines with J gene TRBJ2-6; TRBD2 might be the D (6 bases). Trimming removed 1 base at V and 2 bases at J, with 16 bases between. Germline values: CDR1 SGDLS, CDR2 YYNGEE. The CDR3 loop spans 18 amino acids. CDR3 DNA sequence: TGTGCCAGCAGCGTATCCGGGGGTGGGCTCGCTGGGGCCAACGTCCTGACTTTC. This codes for CASSVSGGGLAGANVLTF.

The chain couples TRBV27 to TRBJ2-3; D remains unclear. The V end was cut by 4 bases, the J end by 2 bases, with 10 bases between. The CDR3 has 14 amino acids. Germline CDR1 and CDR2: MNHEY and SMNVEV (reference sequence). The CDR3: CASSWGGITDTQYF. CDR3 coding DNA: TGTGCCAGCAGTTGGGGTGGGATCACAGATACGCAGTATTTT.

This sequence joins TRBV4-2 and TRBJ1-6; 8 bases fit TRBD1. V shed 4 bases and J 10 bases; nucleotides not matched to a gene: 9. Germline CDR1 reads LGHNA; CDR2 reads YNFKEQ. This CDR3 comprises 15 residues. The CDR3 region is CASSPPGQGESPLHF. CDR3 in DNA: TGTGCCAGCAGCCCCCCCGGACAGGGCGAATCACCCCTCCACTTT.

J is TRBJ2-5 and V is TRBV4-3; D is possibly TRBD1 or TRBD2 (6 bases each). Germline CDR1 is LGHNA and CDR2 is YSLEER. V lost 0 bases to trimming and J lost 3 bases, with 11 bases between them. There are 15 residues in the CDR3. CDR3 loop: CASSQDSGAEETQYF. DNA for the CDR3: TGCGCCAGCAGCCAAGATTCGGGGGCCGAAGAGACCCAGTACTTC.

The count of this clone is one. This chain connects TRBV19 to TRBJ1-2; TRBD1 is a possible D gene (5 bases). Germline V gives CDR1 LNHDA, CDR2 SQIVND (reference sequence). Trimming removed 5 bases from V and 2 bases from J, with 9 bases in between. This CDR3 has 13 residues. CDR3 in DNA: TGTGCCAGTAGTCGGGACGGGAACTATGGCTACACCTTC. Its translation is CASSRDGNYGYTF.

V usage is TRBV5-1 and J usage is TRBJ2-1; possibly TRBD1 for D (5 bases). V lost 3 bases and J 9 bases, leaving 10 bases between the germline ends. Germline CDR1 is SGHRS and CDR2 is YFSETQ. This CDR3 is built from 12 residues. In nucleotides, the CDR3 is TGCGCCAGCAGCTACAGTACAGGTGAGCAGTTCTTC. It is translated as CASSYSTGEQFF.

DNA of the CDR3: TGTGCCATCAGTGAGTCTTTACTTAGGAGCAATCAGCCCCAGCATTTT. Protein product: CAISESLLRSNQPQHF. The chain recombines TRBV10-3 with TRBJ1-5; D is unclear. Germline V gene data show CDR1 as ENHRY and CDR2 as SYGVKD. V was pared by 0 bases and J by 1 base, with 10 bases between. The CDR3 has 16 residues.

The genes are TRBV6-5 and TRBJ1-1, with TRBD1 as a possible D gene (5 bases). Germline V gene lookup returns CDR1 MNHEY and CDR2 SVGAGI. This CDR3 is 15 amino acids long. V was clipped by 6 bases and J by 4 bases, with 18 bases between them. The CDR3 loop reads CASSSGTPLSTEAFF. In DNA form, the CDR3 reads TGTGCCAGCAGCTCCGGGACTCCTCTTTCCACTGAAGCTTTCTTT.

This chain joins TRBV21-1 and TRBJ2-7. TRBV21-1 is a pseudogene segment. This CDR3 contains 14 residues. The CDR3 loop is CASGNNHTPREQYF. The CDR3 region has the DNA TGTGCCAGCGGCAACAACCACACTCCCCGTGAGCAGTACTTC.

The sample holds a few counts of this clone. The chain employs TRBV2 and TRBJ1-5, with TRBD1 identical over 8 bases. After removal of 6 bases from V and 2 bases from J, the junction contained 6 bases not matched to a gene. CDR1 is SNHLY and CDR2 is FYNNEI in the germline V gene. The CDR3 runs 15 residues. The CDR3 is CASSNRGSGNQPQHF. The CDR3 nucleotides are TGTGCCAGCAGCAACAGGGGGTCAGGCAATCAGCCCCAGCATTTT.

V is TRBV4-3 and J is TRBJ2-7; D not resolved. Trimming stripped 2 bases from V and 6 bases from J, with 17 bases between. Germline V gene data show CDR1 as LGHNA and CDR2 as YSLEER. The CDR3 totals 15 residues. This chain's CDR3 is CASSQLAGGVSEQYF. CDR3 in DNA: TGCGCCAGCAGCCAACTCGCCGGTGGAGTAAGCGAGCAGTACTTC.

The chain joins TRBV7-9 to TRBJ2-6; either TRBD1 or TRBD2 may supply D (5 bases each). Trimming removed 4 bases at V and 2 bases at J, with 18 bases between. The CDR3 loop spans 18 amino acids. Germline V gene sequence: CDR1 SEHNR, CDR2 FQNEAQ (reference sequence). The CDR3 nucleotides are TGTGCCAGCAGCTCCCTCCGGGGCCCAAGGACTGGGGCCAACGTCCTGACTTTC. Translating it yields CASSSLRGPRTGANVLTF.

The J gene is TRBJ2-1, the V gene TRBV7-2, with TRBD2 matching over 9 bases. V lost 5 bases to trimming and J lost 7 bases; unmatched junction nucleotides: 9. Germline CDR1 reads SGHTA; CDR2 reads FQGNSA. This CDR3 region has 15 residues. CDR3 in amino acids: CASSPGTSPLNEQFF. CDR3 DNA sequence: TGTGCCAGCAGCCCCGGGACTAGCCCACTTAATGAGCAGTTCTTC.